The entry below gives a single T cell receptor (beta chain) sequence along with its context. This entry is derived from a study of control samples from healthy donors and cancer patients. Method: immunoSEQ multiplex PCR; TCRdb's copy keeps in-frame clones and lacks some. Among tens of thousands of clones, approximately 89% were seen once, and the ten largest hold roughly 1.4%. Per germline, CDR1 SEHNR and CDR2 FQNEAQ (reference sequence). The CDR3 is 14 residues long. Germline trimming cut 5 bases from V and 6 bases from J; bases unmatched to any gene: 5. The source material was PBMCs. V usage is TRBV7-9 and J usage is TRBJ1-1; 11 bases are shared with TRBD1. This TCR derives from a middle-aged man with colorectal cancer. The chain's CDR3 is CASSTGQGAAEAFF. The CDR3 bases are TGTGCCAGCAGCACAGGACAGGGGGCGGCTGAAGCTTTCTTT.